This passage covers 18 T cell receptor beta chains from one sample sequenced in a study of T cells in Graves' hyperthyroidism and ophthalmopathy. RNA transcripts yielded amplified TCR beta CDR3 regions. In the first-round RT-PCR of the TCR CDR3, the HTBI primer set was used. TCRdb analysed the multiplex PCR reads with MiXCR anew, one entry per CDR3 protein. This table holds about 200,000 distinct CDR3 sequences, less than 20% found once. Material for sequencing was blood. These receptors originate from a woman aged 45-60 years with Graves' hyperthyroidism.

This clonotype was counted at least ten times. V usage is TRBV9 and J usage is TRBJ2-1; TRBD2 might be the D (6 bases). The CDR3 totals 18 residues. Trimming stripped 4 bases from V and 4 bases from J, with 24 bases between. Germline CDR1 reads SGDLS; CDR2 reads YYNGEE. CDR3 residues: CASSPGMGTWERYNEQFF. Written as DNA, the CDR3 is TGTGCCAGCAGCCCTGGCATGGGGACTTGGGAAAGATACAATGAGCAGTTCTTC. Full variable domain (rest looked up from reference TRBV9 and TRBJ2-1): DSGVTQTPKHLITATGQRVTLRCSPRSGDLSVYWYQQSLDQGLQFLIQYYNGEERAKGNILERFSAQQFPDLHSELNLSSLELGDSALYFCASSPGMGTWERYNEQFFGPGTRLTVL.

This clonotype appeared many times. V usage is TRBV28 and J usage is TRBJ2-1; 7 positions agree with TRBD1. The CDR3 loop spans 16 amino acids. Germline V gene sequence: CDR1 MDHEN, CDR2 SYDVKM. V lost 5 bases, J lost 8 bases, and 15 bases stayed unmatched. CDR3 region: CASSLTTGMNYYEQFF. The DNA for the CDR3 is TGTGCCAGCAGTCTAACGACAGGGATGAATTATTATGAGCAGTTCTTC.

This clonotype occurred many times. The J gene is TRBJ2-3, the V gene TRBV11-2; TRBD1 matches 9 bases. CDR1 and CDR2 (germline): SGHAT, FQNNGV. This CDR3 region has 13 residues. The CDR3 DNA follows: TGTGGATCACAGGGGGCGACTCCAGATACGCAGTATTTT. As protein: CGSQGATPDTQYF.

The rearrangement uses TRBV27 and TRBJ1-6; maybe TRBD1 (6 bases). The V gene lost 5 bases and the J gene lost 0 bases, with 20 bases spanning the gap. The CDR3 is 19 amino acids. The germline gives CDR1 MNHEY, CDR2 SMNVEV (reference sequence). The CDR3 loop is CASSNNRDTQTSYNSPLHF. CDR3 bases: TGTGCCAGCAGTAACAACCGGGACACCCAAACCTCCTATAATTCACCCCTCCACTTT.

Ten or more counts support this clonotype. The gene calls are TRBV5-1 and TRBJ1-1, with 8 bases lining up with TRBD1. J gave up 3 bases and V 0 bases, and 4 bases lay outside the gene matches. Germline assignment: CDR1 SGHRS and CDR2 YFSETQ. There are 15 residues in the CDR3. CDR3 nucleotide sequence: TGCGCCAGCAGCTTGGAAACAGGGGGTTACACTGAAGCTTTCTTT. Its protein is CASSLETGGYTEAFF.

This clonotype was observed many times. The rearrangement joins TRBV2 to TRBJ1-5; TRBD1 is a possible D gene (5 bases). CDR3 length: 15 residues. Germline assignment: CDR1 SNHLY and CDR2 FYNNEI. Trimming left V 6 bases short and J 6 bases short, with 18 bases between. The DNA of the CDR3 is TGTGCCAGCAGCTATGGGCAGGGTTATGGTCAGCCCCAGCATTTT. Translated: CASSYGQGYGQPQHF.

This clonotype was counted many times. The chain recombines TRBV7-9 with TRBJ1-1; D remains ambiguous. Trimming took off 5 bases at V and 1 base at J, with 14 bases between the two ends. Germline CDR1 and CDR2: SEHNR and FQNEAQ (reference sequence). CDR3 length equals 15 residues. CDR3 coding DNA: TGTGCCAGCAGCCCTCCCGGAGCTAAGAACACTGAAGCTTTCTTT. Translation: CASSPPGAKNTEAFF.

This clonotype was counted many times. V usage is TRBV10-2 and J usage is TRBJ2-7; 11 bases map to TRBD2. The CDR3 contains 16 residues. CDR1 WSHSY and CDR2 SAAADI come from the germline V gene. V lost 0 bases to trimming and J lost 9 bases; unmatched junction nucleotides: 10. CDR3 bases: TGCGCCAGCAGTGAGTCCCTCACTAGCGGGAGCTGGGGGCAGTACTTC. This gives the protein CASSESLTSGSWGQYF.

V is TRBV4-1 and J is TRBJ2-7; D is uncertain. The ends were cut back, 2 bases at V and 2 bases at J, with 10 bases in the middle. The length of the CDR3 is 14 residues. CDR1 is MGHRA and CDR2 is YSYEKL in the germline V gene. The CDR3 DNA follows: TGCGCCAGCAGCCAACCTTTTTCCGCCTACGAGCAGTACTTC. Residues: CASSQPFSAYEQYF.

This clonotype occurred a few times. CDR3 DNA: TGTGCCAGCAGCCCCCAGAGAGCGGCCACAGATACGCAGTATTTT. This translates into CASSPQRAATDTQYF. V is TRBV7-9 and J is TRBJ2-3, with D possibly TRBD2 on 5 matching bases. Germline CDR1 SEHNR, CDR2 FQNEAQ (reference sequence). This CDR3 has 15 residues. Trimming cost V 5 bases and J 2 bases, with 14 bases left between them.

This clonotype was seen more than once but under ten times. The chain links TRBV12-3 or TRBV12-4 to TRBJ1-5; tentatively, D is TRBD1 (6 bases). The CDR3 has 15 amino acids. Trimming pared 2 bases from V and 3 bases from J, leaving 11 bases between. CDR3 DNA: TGTGCCAGCAGTTTATTCACAGGGCCCAATCAGCCCCAGCATTTT. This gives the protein CASSLFTGPNQPQHF.

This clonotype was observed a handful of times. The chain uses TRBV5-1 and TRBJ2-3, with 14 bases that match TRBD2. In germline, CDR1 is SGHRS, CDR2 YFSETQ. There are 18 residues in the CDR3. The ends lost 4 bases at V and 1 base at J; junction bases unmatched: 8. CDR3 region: CASSPGTSGSLGTDTQYF. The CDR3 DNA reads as TGCGCCAGCAGCCCCGGGACTAGCGGGAGTTTGGGCACAGATACGCAGTATTTT.

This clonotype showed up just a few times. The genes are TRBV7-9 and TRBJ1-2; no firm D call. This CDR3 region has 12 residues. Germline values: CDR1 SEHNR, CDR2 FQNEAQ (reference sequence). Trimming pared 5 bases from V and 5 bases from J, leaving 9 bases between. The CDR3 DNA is TGTGCCAGCAGCGCCTCCCCTTATGGCTACACCTTC. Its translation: CASSASPYGYTF. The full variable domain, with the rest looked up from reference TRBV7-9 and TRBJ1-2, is DTGVSQNPRHKITKRGQNVTFRCDPISEHNRLYWYRQTLGQGPEFLTYFQNEAQLEKSRLLSDRFSAERPKGSFSTLEIQRTEQGDSAMYLCASSASPYGYTFGSGTRLTVV.

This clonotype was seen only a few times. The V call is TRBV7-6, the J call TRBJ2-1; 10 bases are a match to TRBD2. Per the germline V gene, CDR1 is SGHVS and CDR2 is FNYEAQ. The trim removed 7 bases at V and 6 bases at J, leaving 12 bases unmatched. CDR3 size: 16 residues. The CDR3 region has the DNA TGTGCCAGCACCCTTCCGGAGGGACTAGCGACCAATGAGCAGTTCTTC. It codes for CASTLPEGLATNEQFF.

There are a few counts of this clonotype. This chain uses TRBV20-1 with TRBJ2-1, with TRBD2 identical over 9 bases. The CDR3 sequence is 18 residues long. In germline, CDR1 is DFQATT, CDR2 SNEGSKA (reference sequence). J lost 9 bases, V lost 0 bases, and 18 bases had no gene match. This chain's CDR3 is CSARDLAVAGDLRVEQFF. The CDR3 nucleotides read TGCAGTGCTAGAGATCTCGCGGTAGCGGGAGATTTACGCGTTGAGCAGTTCTTC.

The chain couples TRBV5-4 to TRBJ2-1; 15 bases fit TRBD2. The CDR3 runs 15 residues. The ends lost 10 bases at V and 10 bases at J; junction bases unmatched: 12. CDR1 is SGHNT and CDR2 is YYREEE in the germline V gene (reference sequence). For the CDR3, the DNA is TGTGCCTTCAGGAGGGGACTAGCGGGAGGTTTCGAGCAGTTCTTC. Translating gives CAFRRGLAGGFEQFF.

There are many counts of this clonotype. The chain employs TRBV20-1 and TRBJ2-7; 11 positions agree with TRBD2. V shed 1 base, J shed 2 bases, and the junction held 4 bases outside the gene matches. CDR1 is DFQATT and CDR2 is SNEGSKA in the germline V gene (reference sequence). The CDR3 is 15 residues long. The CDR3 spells CSARGNSGRAYEQYF. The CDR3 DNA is TGCAGTGCTAGAGGTAATAGCGGGAGGGCCTACGAGCAGTACTTC.

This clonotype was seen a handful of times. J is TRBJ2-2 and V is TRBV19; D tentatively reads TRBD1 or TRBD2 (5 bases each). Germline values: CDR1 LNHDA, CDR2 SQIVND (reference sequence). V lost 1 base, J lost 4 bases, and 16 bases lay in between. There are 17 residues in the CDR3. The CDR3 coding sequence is TGTGCCAGTAGTATAGGAGGGGCGGGTAAGGTCACCGGGGAGCTGTTTTTT. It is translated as CASSIGGAGKVTGELFF.